This T cell receptor (beta chain) was sequenced in a study of STAT5B mutations in CD4+ large granular lymphocyte leukemia. V gave up 4 bases and J gave up 0 bases; unmatched junction bases: 3. Germline V lookup: CDR1 SQVTM, CDR2 ANQGSEA. The length of the CDR3 is 14 residues. General study points: Without putative leukemic clones, patient CD4-sorted repertoires remained more clonal than healthy CD4+ repertoires. Approximately 25% of private leukemic clonotypes occurred rarely in other patients' non-leukemic repertoires. 8/27 top patient clones versus 2/35 control clones were TRBV06-family.

Points on this clone: Its antigen is still unknown.

How the authors handled the data: Productive clonotypes were detectable down to 2.59 x 10-5 frequency. TCRdb's copy holds only in-frame clones and misses some; the assay was immunoSEQ multiplex PCR. Clone size and the V and J calls come from that table; the DNA yielded D and trimming. Among 35,000 or so clones listed, roughly 65% were seen once. The sequenced material came from CD4+ T cells from blood buffy coats. The chain uses TRBV29-1 and TRBJ2-3; 8 nucleotides agree with TRBD1. This receptor was identified in a human donor in good health. CDR3 DNA: TGCAGCGTTGGACAGGGGACTAGCACAGATACGCAGTATTTT. Protein: CSVGQGTSTDTQYF.